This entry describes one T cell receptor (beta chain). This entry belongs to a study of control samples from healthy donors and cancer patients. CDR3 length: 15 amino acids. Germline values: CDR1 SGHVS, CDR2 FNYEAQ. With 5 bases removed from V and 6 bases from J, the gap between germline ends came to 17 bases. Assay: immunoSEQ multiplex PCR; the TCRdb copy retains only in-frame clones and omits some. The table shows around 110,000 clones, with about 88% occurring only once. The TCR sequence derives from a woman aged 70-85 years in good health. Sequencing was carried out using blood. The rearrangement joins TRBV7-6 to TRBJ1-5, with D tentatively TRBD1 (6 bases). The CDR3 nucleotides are TGTGCCAGCAGCCGGGACACCGGTAGTGGTCAGCCCCAGCATTTT. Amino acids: CASSRDTGSGQPQHF.